This is a list of T cell receptor beta chains from one sample in a study of identical twins. TCRdb reanalysed the 5' RACE reads using MiXCR and keeps one entry per CDR3 protein. This table holds hundreds of thousands of distinct CDR3 sequences, 15% to 20% found once. The data also belong to a second study, concerning T cells expressing NK-cell markers.

The sample taken for sequencing was PBMCs. The receptors were gathered from a young woman in good health. The CDR3 runs from the conserved cysteine through the conserved F or W. A D gene is named only where the DNA matches it firmly. Rows may omit the clone size; those that give it use once, few, many or a size class.

V gene	D gene	J gene	clone size	CDR3 DNA	CDR3 protein
TRBV9	TRBD1	TRBJ1-6	.	TGTGCCAGCAGCCATACAGGGGGATCACCCCTCCACTTT	CASSHTGGSPLHF
TRBV10-3	.	TRBJ1-1	few	TGTGCCATCAGTCCCTCTTCCACTGAAGCTTTCTTT	CAISPSSTEAFF
TRBV6-1	TRBD1	TRBJ2-7	.	TGTGCCGCCAGACAGGGGCGAGGCTACGAGCAGTACTTC	CAARQGRGYEQYF
TRBV6-1	TRBD1	TRBJ2-1	few	TGTGCCAGCAGGGGGACAGGGGGCAGCTACAATGAGCAGTTCTTC	CASRGTGGSYNEQFF
TRBV6-2/TRBV6-3	.	TRBJ2-1	few	TGTGCCAGCAACGAGGGGTTAAGGCTCAATGAGCAGTTCTTC	CASNEGLRLNEQFF
TRBV5-5	.	TRBJ1-1	few	TGTGCCAGCAGCTTGGATCCGGGAACGAACACTGAAGCTTTCTTT	CASSLDPGTNTEAFF
TRBV29-1	.	TRBJ2-7	few	TGCAGCGTTGAAGTCGCGGGGTCCTACGAGCAGTACTTC	CSVEVAGSYEQYF
TRBV6-2/TRBV6-3	.	TRBJ2-1	few	TGTGCCAGCAGACCGCCTTCACTCAATGAGCAGTTCTTC	CASRPPSLNEQFF
TRBV5-1	.	TRBJ2-1	.	TGCGCCAGCAGCTCCGGGCGCTATGAGCAGTTCTTC	CASSSGRYEQFF
TRBV12-3/TRBV12-4	.	TRBJ2-1	.	TGTGCCAGCAGTTCCACCCTAGGCCTTCACAATGAGCAGTTCTTC	CASSSTLGLHNEQFF
TRBV5-1	.	TRBJ1-1	few	.	CASSPDVFGSGTEAFF
TRBV11-2	TRBD2	TRBJ2-3	.	TGTGCCAGCAGCCCCGGGACTAGCGGGGGACTTAGGACAGATACGCAGTATTTT	CASSPGTSGGLRTDTQYF
TRBV20-1	.	TRBJ1-4	.	TGCAGTGCTAGCACGGTCGGGGGTGAAAAACTGTTTTTT	CSASTVGGEKLFF
TRBV5-1	TRBD1	TRBJ2-7	.	TGCGCCAGCAGCTATAGGACAGGGGGCGAGCAGTACTTC	CASSYRTGGEQYF
TRBV20-1	TRBD2	TRBJ2-5	.	TGCAGTGCTAGAGCTATCGGACTAGTCCAAGAGACCCAGTACTTC	CSARAIGLVQETQYF
TRBV18	.	TRBJ2-1	few	TGTGCCAGCTCACCCTTAATTAACAATGAGCAGTTCTTC	CASSPLINNEQFF
TRBV10-3	TRBD2	TRBJ2-1	few	TGTGCCACCAAACGGGGATATTCTCTAGCGGAAGAAACCAACAATGAGCAGTTCTTC	CATKRGYSLAEETNNEQFF
TRBV10-3	.	TRBJ2-7	once	TGTGCCATCAGTCCGCAGGGACGTAGGTCCTACGAGCAGTACTTC	CAISPQGRRSYEQYF
TRBV5-1	.	TRBJ1-3	.	TGCGCCAGCAGCTTAGGCAGCATCCTCTCTGGAAACACCATATATTTT	CASSLGSILSGNTIYF
TRBV11-2	.	TRBJ1-1	.	TGTGCCAGCACCTCACAGGGAGGGGGCACTGAAGCTTTCTTT	CASTSQGGGTEAFF
TRBV4-3	TRBD2	TRBJ2-1	.	TGCGCCAGCAGCCAACCGGGACTACCGTACAATGAGCAGTTCTTC	CASSQPGLPYNEQFF
TRBV12-3/TRBV12-4	.	TRBJ1-2	many	TGTGCCAGCGGGGCAGGGACCAACTATGGCTACACCTTC	CASGAGTNYGYTF
TRBV6-1	.	TRBJ1-4	few	TGTGCCAGCAGTGCCGTCCAAGGCCCAAAACTGTTTTTT	CASSAVQGPKLFF
TRBV12-3/TRBV12-4	.	TRBJ2-1	few	TGTGCCAGCAGGCGGGGCGCGAGCTCCTACAATGAGCAGTTCTTC	CASRRGASSYNEQFF
TRBV12-3/TRBV12-4	TRBD2	TRBJ2-1	.	TGTGCCAGCAGCGGAACGGGGGGGCTAATCAATGAGCAGTTCTTC	CASSGTGGLINEQFF
TRBV20-1	.	TRBJ2-7	.	TGCAGTGCTAGAGCGGGGGATGGGCCGCCTCCGCCCGAGCAGTACTTC	CSARAGDGPPPPEQYF
TRBV12-3/TRBV12-4	.	TRBJ2-7	few	TGTGCCAGCAGTTTAGTTGACTTCGGCGAGCAGTACTTC	CASSLVDFGEQYF
TRBV2	.	TRBJ2-2	.	TGTGCCAGCAGTGAAGTGGGAGGTCTACTAGCCGGGGAGCTGTTTTTT	CASSEVGGLLAGELFF